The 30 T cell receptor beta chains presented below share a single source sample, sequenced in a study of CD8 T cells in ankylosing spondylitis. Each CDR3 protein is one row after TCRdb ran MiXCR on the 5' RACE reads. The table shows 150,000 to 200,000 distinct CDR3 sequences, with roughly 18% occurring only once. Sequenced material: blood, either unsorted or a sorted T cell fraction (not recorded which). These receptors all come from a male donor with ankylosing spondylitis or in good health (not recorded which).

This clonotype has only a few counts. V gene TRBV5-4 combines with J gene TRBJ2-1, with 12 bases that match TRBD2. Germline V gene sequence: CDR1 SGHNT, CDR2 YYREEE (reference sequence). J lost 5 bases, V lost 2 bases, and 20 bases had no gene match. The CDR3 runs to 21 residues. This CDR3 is CASSFEFLPLRLAGADNEQFF. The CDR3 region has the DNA TGTGCCAGCAGCTTCGAGTTTCTTCCCCTTAGACTAGCGGGAGCCGACAATGAGCAGTTCTTC.

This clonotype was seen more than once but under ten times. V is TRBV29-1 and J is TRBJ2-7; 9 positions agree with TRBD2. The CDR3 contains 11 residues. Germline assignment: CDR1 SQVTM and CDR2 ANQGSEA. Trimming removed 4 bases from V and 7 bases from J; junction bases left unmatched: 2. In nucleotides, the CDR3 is TGCAGCGTTGCCCTAGCGGGAGAGCAGTACTTC. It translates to CSVALAGEQYF.

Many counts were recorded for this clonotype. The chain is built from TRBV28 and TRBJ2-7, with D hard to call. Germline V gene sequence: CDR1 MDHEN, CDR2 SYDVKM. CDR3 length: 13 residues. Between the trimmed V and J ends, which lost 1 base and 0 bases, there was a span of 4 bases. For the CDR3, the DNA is TGTGCCAGCAGTTTATCTAACTCCTACGAGCAGTACTTC. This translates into CASSLSNSYEQYF.

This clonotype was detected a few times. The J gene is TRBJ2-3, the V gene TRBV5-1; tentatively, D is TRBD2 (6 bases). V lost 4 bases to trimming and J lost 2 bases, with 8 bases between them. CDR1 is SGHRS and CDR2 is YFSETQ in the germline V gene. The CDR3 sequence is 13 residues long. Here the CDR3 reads CASSGRITDTQYF. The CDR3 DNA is TGCGCCAGCAGCGGGAGGATCACAGATACGCAGTATTTT.

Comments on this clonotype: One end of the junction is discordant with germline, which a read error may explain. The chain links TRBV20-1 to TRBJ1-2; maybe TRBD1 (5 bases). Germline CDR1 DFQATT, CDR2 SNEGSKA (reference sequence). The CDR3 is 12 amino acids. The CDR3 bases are TGCAGTGCTGAGGACACGGACTATGGCTACTCCTTC. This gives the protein CSAEDTDYGYSF.

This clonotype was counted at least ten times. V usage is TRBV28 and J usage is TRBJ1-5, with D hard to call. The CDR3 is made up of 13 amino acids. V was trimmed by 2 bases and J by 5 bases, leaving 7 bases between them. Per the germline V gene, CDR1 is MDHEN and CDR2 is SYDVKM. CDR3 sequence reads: CASSLNGDQPQHF. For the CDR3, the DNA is TGTGCCAGCAGTTTAAACGGGGATCAGCCCCAGCATTTT.

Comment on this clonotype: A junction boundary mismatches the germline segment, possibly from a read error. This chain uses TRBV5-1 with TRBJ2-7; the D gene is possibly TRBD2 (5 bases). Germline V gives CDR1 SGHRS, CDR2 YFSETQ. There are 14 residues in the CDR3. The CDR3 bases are TGCGGCAGCAGCGGTGAAGTAAGCTCCTACGAGCAGTACTTC. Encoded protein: CGSSGEVSSYEQYF.

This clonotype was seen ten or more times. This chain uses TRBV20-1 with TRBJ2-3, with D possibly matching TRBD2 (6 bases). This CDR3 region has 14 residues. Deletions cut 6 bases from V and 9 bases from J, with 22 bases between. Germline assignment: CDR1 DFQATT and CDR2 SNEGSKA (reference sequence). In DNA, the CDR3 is TGCAGTGCCCCCCTGACTGGAGGGCCTGGGACGCAGTATTTT. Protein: CSAPLTGGPGTQYF.

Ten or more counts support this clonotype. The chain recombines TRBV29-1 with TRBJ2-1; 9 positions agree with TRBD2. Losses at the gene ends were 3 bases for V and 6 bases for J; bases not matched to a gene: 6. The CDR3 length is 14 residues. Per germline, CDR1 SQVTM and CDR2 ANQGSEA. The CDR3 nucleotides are TGCAGCGTTGAGTTAGCGGGAGCAGTCAATGAGCAGTTCTTC. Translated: CSVELAGAVNEQFF.

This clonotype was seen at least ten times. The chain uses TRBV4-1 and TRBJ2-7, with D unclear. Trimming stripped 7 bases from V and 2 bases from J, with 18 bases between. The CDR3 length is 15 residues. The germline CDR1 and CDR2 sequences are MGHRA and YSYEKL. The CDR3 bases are TGCGCCAGCACCCTTAACGGTCACAACCCCTACGAGCAGTACTTC. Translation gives CASTLNGHNPYEQYF.

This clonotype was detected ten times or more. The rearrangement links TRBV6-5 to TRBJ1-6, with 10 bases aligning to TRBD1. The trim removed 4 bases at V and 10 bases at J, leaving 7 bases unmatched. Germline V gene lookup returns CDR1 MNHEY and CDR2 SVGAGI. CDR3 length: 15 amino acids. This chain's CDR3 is CASSFRDRGGSPLHF. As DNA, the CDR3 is TGTGCCAGCAGTTTCCGGGACAGGGGAGGATCACCCCTCCACTTT.

The CDR3 DNA reads as TGTGCCAGCAGCCCCCAACAGGGTTTCAACATTCAGTACTTC. Amino acid sequence: CASSPQQGFNIQYF. This chain uses TRBV13 with TRBJ2-4; D may be TRBD1 (6 bases). The CDR3 covers 14 residues. Germline loops: CDR1 PRHDT, CDR2 FYEKMQ (reference sequence). V lost 5 bases to trimming and J lost 7 bases, with 15 bases between them.

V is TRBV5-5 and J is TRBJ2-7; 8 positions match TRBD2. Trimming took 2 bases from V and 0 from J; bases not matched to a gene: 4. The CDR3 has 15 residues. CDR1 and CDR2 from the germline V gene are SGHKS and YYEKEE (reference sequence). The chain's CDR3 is CASSFLSGSSYEQYF. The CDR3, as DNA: TGTGCCAGCAGCTTCTTAAGCGGGAGCTCCTACGAGCAGTACTTC.

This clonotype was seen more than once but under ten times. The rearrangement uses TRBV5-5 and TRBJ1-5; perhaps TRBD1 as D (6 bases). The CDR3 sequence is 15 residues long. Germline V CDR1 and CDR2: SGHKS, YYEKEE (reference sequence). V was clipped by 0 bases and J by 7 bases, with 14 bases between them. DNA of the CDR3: TGTGCCAGCAGCTTGGCGGGACATAGCAGGCAGCCCCAGCATTTT. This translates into CASSLAGHSRQPQHF.

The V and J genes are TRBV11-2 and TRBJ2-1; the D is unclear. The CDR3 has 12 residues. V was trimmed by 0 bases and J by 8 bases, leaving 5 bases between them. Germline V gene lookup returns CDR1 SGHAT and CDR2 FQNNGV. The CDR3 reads CASSLDRDEQFF. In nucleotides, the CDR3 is TGTGCCAGCAGCTTAGATCGGGATGAGCAGTTCTTC.

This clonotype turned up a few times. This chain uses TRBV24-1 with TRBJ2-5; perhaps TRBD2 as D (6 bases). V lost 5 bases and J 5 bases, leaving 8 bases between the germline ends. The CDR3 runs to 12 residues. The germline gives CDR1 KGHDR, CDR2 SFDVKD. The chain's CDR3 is CATSGRGETQYF. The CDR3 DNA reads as TGTGCCACCAGTGGACGGGGGGAGACCCAGTACTTC.

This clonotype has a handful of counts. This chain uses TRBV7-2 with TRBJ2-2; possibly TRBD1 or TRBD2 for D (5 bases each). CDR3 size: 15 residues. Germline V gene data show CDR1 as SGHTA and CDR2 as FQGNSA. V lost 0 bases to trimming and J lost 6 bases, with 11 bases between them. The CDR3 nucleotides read TGTGCCAGCAGCTTAGCAGGGGAGATCGCCGGGGAGCTGTTTTTT. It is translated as CASSLAGEIAGELFF.

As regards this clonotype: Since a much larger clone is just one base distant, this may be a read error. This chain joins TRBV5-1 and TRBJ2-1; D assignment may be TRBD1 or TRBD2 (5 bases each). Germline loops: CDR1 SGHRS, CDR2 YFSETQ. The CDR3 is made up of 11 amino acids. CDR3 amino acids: CASSQGDDQFF. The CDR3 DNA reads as TGCGCCAGCAGCCAGGGAGATGATCAGTTCTTC.

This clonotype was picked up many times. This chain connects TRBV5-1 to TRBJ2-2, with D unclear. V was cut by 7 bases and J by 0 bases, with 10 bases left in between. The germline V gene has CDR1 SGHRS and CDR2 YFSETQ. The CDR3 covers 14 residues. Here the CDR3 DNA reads TGCGCCAGCGAGGCCAACACGAACACCGGGGAGCTGTTTTTT. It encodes CASEANTNTGELFF.

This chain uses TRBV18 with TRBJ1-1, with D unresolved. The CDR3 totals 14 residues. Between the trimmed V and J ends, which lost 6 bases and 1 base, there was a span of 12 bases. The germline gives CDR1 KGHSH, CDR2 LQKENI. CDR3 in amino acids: CASSPERTNTEAFF. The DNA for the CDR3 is TGTGCCAGCTCCCCAGAGAGGACGAACACTGAAGCTTTCTTT.

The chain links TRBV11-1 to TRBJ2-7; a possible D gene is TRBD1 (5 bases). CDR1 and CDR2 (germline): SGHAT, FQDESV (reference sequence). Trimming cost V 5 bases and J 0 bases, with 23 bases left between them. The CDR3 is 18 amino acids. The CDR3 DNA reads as TGTGCCAGCAGCGTTAAAATTGACAGAACTGCTAGCTCCTACGAGCAGTACTTC. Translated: CASSVKIDRTASSYEQYF. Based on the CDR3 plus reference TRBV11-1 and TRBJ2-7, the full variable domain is EAEVAQSPRYKITEKSQAVAFWCDPISGHATLYWYRQILGQGPELLVQFQDESVVDDSQLPKDRFSAERLKGVDSTLKIQPAELGDSAMYLCASSVKIDRTASSYEQYFGPGTRLTVT.

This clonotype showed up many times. Written as DNA, the CDR3 is TGTGCCAGCAGTTTTGAGAGGGGTTCGGATACGCAGTATTTT. It encodes CASSFERGSDTQYF. The rearrangement uses TRBV28 and TRBJ2-3; D may correspond to TRBD1 or TRBD2 (5 bases each). Trimming removed 3 bases at V and 6 bases at J, with 13 bases between. The germline CDR1 and CDR2 sequences are MDHEN and SYDVKM. The length of the CDR3 is 14 residues.

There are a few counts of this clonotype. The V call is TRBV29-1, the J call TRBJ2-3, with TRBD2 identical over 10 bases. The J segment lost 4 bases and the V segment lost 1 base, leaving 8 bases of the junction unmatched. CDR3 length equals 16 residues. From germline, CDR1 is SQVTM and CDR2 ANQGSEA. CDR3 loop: CSVEGVAGGSADTQYF. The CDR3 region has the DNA TGCAGCGTTGAAGGGGTAGCGGGAGGTTCGGCAGATACGCAGTATTTT.

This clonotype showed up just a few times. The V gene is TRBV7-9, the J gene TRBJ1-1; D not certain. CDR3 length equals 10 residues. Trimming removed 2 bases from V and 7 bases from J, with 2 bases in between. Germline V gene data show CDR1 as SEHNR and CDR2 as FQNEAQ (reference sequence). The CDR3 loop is CASSLSEAFF. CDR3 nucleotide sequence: TGTGCCAGCAGCTTAAGTGAAGCTTTCTTT. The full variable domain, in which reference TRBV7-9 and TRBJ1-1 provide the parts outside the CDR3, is DTGVSQNPRHKITKRGQNVTFRCDPISEHNRLYWYRQTLGQGPEFLTYFQNEAQLEKSRLLSDRFSAERPKGSFSTLEIQRTEQGDSAMYLCASSLSEAFFGQGTRLTVV.

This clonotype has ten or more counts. The CDR3, as DNA: TGCGCCAGCAGCTTCGGACAGGGGAACACCGGGGAGCTGTTTTTT. Its protein is CASSFGQGNTGELFF. V is TRBV5-1 and J is TRBJ2-2; TRBD1 aligns across 8 bases. Germline V gene data show CDR1 as SGHRS and CDR2 as YFSETQ. V dropped 2 bases and J dropped 1; count of bases not matched to a gene: 1. CDR3 size: 15 residues.

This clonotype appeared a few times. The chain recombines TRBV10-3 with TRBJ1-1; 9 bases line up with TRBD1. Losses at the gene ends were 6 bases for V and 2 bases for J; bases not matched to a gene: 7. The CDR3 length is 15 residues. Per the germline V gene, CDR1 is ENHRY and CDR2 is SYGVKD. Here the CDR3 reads CAIRTQQGANTEAFF. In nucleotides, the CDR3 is TGTGCCATCAGGACTCAACAGGGGGCCAACACTGAAGCTTTCTTT.

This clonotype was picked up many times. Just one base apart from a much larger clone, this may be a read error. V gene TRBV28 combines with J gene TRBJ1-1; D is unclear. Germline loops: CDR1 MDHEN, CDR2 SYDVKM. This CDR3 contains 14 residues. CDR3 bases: TGTGCCGGCAGTTTCCTGCAGACGAACACTGAAGCTTTCTTT. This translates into CAGSFLQTNTEAFF. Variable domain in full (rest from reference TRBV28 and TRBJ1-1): DVKVTQSSRYLVKRTGEKVFLECVQDMDHENMFWYRQDPGLGLRLIYFSYDVKMKEKGDIPEGYSVSREKKERFSLILESASTNQTSMYLCAGSFLQTNTEAFFGQGTRLTVV.

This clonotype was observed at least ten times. The CDR3 here is CASRSASTDTQYF. CDR3 sequence (DNA): TGTGCCAGCAGAAGCGCAAGCACAGATACGCAGTATTTT. The chain uses TRBV27 and TRBJ2-3; D is undetermined. There are 13 residues in the CDR3. Trimming removed 6 bases at V and 0 bases at J, with 7 bases between. CDR1 is MNHEY and CDR2 is SMNVEV in the germline V gene (reference sequence).

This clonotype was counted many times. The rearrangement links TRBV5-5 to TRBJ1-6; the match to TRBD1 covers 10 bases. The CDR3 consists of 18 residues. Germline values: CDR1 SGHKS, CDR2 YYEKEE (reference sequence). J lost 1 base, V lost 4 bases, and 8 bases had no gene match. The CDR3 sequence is CASSLRDRGSSYNSPLHF. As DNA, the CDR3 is TGTGCCAGCAGCCTCCGGGACAGGGGAAGTTCCTATAATTCACCCCTCCACTTT.

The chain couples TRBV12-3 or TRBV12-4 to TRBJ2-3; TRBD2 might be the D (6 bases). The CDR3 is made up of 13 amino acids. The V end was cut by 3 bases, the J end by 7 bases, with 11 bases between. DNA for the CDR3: TGTGCCAGCAGTTTGTCAGGCGGGAATACGCAGTATTTT. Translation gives CASSLSGGNTQYF.